These 15 T cell receptor beta chains originate from one sample sequenced in a study of shared clonotypes between healthy human individuals. Measured with immunoSEQ multiplex PCR; TCRdb has only the in-frame clones, and not every one. The repertoire holds 550,000 to 600,000 clones, with roughly four fifths as singletons. The sequenced sample consisted of PBMCs. These receptors were collected from a woman between 35 and 50 years old in good health. Some clones in this sample may be carry-over from other donors' samples.

This clone came up a few times. The chain recombines TRBV2 with TRBJ2-7; 7 bases are shared with TRBD2. V lost 4 bases, J lost 7 bases, and 7 bases stayed unmatched. The length of the CDR3 is 13 residues. CDR1 is SNHLY and CDR2 is FYNNEI in the germline V gene. For the CDR3, the DNA is TGTGCCAGCAGTGTCGTGGGAGGGCCTGAGCAGTACTTC. This encodes CASSVVGGPEQYF. The full variable domain, rest sourced from reference TRBV2 and TRBJ2-7, is EPEVTQTPSHQVTQMGQEVILRCVPISNHLYFYWYRQILGQKVEFLVSFYNNEISEKSEIFDDQFSVERPDGSNFTLKIRSTKLEDSAMYFCASSVVGGPEQYFGPGTRLTVT.

The chain joins TRBV30 to TRBJ2-7; 7 positions match TRBD1. Germline V gene sequence: CDR1 GTSNPN, CDR2 SVGIG (reference sequence). Germline trimming cut 6 bases from V and 3 bases from J; bases unmatched to any gene: 8. The CDR3 is 13 residues long. The CDR3: CACETGKYYEQYF. The DNA of the CDR3 is TGTGCCTGCGAGACAGGGAAATACTACGAGCAGTACTTC.

This chain links TRBV6-4 with TRBJ2-3, with D perhaps assigned TRBD1 or TRBD2 (5 bases each). Germline assignment: CDR1 MRHNA and CDR2 SNTAGT. The CDR3 consists of 14 residues. The V and J ends lost 4 bases and 2 bases respectively, with 10 bases between them. The CDR3 region is CASSAGPLTDTQYF. DNA for the CDR3: TGTGCCAGCAGTGCGGGGCCCCTCACAGATACGCAGTATTTT.

The V call is TRBV19, the J call TRBJ2-2; 9 bases align to TRBD1. The CDR3 is 15 residues long. With V trimmed by 1 base and J by 7 bases, 4 bases remained unmatched. Germline V gene data show CDR1 as LNHDA and CDR2 as SQIVND (reference sequence). Here the CDR3 reads CASSIVQGAVGELFF. The CDR3, as DNA: TGTGCCAGTAGTATAGTACAGGGGGCCGTCGGGGAGCTGTTTTTT.

V usage is TRBV7-2 and J usage is TRBJ2-7, with 9 bases that match TRBD2. Losses at the gene ends were 6 bases for V and 2 bases for J; bases not matched to a gene: 8. From germline, CDR1 is SGHTA and CDR2 FQGNSA. This CDR3 region has 15 residues. CDR3 bases: TGTGCCAGCAGATCCTCTCTAGCGGGACCCTACGAGCAGTACTTC. Translating gives CASRSSLAGPYEQYF.

The chain links TRBV10-3 to TRBJ2-7; the match to TRBD2 covers 11 bases. The CDR3 has 16 amino acids. Looked up from germline, CDR1 is ENHRY and CDR2 is SYGVKD. Germline trimming cut 3 bases from V and 2 bases from J; bases unmatched to any gene: 6. The CDR3 DNA sequence: TGTGCCATCAGTGACCCTAGCGGGAGGATGGCCTACGAGCAGTACTTC. Its protein product is CAISDPSGRMAYEQYF.

The chain carries TRBV5-5 and TRBJ1-3; TRBD1 aligns across 7 bases. J was trimmed by 5 bases and V by 0 bases; bases with no gene match: 2. The CDR3 covers 14 residues. Germline assignment: CDR1 SGHKS and CDR2 YYEKEE (reference sequence). CDR3 protein: CASSLGDSRNTIYF. In DNA form, the CDR3 reads TGTGCCAGCAGCTTGGGGGACAGCAGAAACACCATATATTTT. Supplemented by reference TRBV5-5 and TRBJ1-3, the full variable domain reads DAGVTQSPTHLIKTRGQQVTLRCSPISGHKSVSWYQQVLGQGPQFIFQYYEKEERGRGNFPDRFSARQFPNYSSELNVNALLLGDSALYLCASSLGDSRNTIYFGEGSWLTVV.

The J gene is TRBJ1-1, the V gene TRBV11-2; D may be TRBD1 (6 bases). The CDR3 runs to 15 residues. Germline CDR1 is SGHAT and CDR2 is FQNNGV. The germline V and J ends were trimmed by 5 bases and 9 bases, with 22 bases remaining between them. CDR3 sequence reads: CASSPSQGLRRKAFF. CDR3 nucleotides: TGTGCCAGCAGCCCCTCACAGGGACTTCGTCGGAAAGCTTTCTTT.

The chain links TRBV27 to TRBJ2-7; perhaps TRBD1 as D (6 bases). Germline V gene lookup returns CDR1 MNHEY and CDR2 SMNVEV (reference sequence). Deletions cut 6 bases from V and 2 bases from J, with 14 bases between. There are 14 residues in the CDR3. This CDR3 reads CASSYLQGTYEQYF. The CDR3 DNA reads as TGTGCCAGCAGCTACCTACAGGGAACCTACGAGCAGTACTTC.

This clone was detected once. The chain is built from TRBV6-1 and TRBJ1-1; maybe TRBD1 (5 bases). Trimming shortened V by 2 bases and J by 3 bases, and 10 bases separated the two germline ends. Looked up from germline, CDR1 is MNHNS and CDR2 is SASEGT. There are 14 residues in the CDR3. CDR3 residues: CASSESRDHTEAFF. The CDR3 DNA reads TGTGCCAGCAGTGAATCCAGGGACCACACTGAAGCTTTCTTT.

The rearrangement links TRBV6-5 to TRBJ2-5; 9 bases align to TRBD2. Germline V gene sequence: CDR1 MNHEY, CDR2 SVGAGI. V shed 2 bases, J shed 5 bases, and the junction held 3 bases outside the gene matches. The CDR3 has 14 residues. In nucleotides, the CDR3 is TGTGCCAGCAGTTACGCGGGAGGGCGGGAGACCCAGTACTTC. Translating gives CASSYAGGRETQYF.

This clone was found many times. V is TRBV28 and J is TRBJ2-7; 10 bases are a match to TRBD1. J gave up 7 bases and V 5 bases, and 8 bases lay outside the gene matches. The germline V gene encodes CDR1 MDHEN and CDR2 SYDVKM. The CDR3 is 14 amino acids. Written as DNA, the CDR3 is TGTGCCAGCAGTCAGGACAGGGGGAAGGGAGAGCAGTACTTC. This gives the protein CASSQDRGKGEQYF.

The chain carries TRBV6-5 and TRBJ1-6; 9 positions match TRBD1. The CDR3 has 13 amino acids. Trimming took 6 bases from V and 9 from J; bases not matched to a gene: 3. The germline V gene has CDR1 MNHEY and CDR2 SVGAGI. For the CDR3, the DNA is TGTGCCAGCAGCATGACAGGGGGTTCACCCCTCCACTTT. Translating gives CASSMTGGSPLHF.

CDR3 loop: CASCQANTGELFF. CDR3 DNA sequence: TGTGCCAGCTGTCAGGCGAACACCGGGGAGCTGTTTTTT. The chain employs TRBV28 and TRBJ2-2; D is uncertain. The ends were cut back, 8 bases at V and 0 bases at J, with 7 bases in the middle. CDR3 length equals 13 residues. Looked up from germline, CDR1 is MDHEN and CDR2 is SYDVKM.

The CDR3 protein is CASSPGTGGGDTQYF. The CDR3 DNA follows: TGTGCCAGTAGTCCCGGGACAGGGGGCGGAGATACGCAGTATTTT. This chain joins TRBV19 and TRBJ2-3, with 12 bases that match TRBD1. CDR1 is LNHDA and CDR2 is SQIVND in the germline V gene (reference sequence). The CDR3 sequence is 15 residues long. With 5 bases clipped from V and 5 bases from J, the junction kept 5 bases outside the gene matches.